Each of the 26 T cell receptor beta chains below was sequenced from the same sample in a study of CD8+CD57+ T cells in acquired aplastic anemia. The template used for profiling TCR beta VDJ and CDR3 was genomic DNA. TCRdb re-derived calls from the reads in MiXCR, one entry per CDR3 protein. Of under 200,000 distinct CDR3 sequences listed, just under 65% are singletons. The material sequenced was sorted CD4+, CD8+, or CD8+CD57+ T cells (not recorded which) from PBMCs. These receptors were obtained from a human donor in good health.

The rearrangement uses TRBV9 and TRBJ2-1; D not resolved. The V gene lost 0 bases and the J gene lost 8 bases, with 6 bases spanning the gap. CDR1 SGDLS and CDR2 YYNGEE come from the germline V gene. The CDR3 has 12 residues. The CDR3 is CASSVGWDEQFF. For the CDR3, the DNA is TGTGCCAGCAGCGTAGGATGGGATGAGCAGTTCTTC.

The V and J genes are TRBV6-5 and TRBJ1-2; D may be TRBD1 (6 bases). The CDR3 has 12 amino acids. Trimming shortened V by 8 bases and J by 7 bases, and 14 bases separated the two germline ends. The germline V gene encodes CDR1 MNHEY and CDR2 SVGAGI. CDR3 loop: CASATGRSGYTF. CDR3 in DNA: TGTGCCAGCGCAACAGGGAGGAGTGGCTACACCTTC.

The rearrangement links TRBV20-1 to TRBJ2-1; 11 nucleotides align to TRBD1. Germline-derived CDR1 and CDR2 are DFQATT and SNEGSKA (reference sequence). This CDR3 is built from 14 residues. V gave up 0 bases and J gave up 8 bases; unmatched junction bases: 3. CDR3 in DNA: TGCAGTGCTAGAGAGGACAGGGGGCACGATGAGCAGTTCTTC. Its protein product is CSAREDRGHDEQFF.

This clonotype was recorded many times. The V gene is TRBV30, the J gene TRBJ2-7; no firm D call. V lost 5 bases and J lost 4, with 9 bases in between. The CDR3 extends over 11 amino acids. Per germline, CDR1 GTSNPN and CDR2 SVGIG (reference sequence). CDR3 nucleotide sequence: TGTGCCTGGGACTCCCCTTACGAGCAGTACTTC. It is translated as CAWDSPYEQYF.

This chain joins TRBV5-8 and TRBJ2-1; 10 positions agree with TRBD1. Germline assignment: CDR1 SGHTS and CDR2 YDEGEE. V dropped 0 bases and J dropped 10; count of bases not matched to a gene: 7. This CDR3 has 15 residues. CDR3 bases: TGTGCCAGCAGCTTGGGCGGGACAGGGGTTTACGAGCAGTTCTTC. Translating gives CASSLGGTGVYEQFF.

Comment on this clonotype: The junction departs from the called germline gene at one end, perhaps through a read error. V and J are TRBV5-5 and TRBJ2-7, with 8 bases fitting TRBD2. The CDR3 sequence is 16 residues long. Looked up from germline, CDR1 is SGHKS and CDR2 is YYEKEE (reference sequence). The CDR3 sequence is CASSFILAGRTYEQYF. CDR3 in DNA: TGCGCCAGCAGCTTCATCTTAGCGGGACGAACCTACGAGCAGTACTTC.

This clonotype has ten or more counts. The chain employs TRBV5-1 and TRBJ2-3; D might be TRBD1 (7 bases). Per germline, CDR1 SGHRS and CDR2 YFSETQ. The V end lost 0 bases, the J end lost 2 bases, and 19 bases lay between the germline ends. This CDR3 region has 18 residues. CDR3 coding DNA: TGCGCCAGCAGCTTGGGAGACAGGGAGGTACGGGTCACAGATACGCAGTATTTT. As protein: CASSLGDREVRVTDTQYF.

Written as DNA, the CDR3 is TGTGCCAGCAGCTTGGCCATGGCAGATCAGTTCTTC. It translates to CASSLAMADQFF. V and J are TRBV7-9 and TRBJ2-1; D not resolved. The CDR3 sequence is 12 residues long. V lost 3 bases and J lost 13, with 13 bases in between. Looked up from germline, CDR1 is SEHNR and CDR2 is FQNEAQ (reference sequence).

The CDR3, as DNA: TGCAGTGCTAGAGATGAACGGACTTATGGCTACACCTTC. Protein sequence: CSARDERTYGYTF. This chain joins TRBV20-1 and TRBJ1-2; D call uncertain. V was pared by 0 bases and J by 5 bases, with 10 bases between. Germline V gives CDR1 DFQATT, CDR2 SNEGSKA (reference sequence). This CDR3 is built from 13 residues.

The CDR3 DNA sequence: TGTGCCAGCAGCGGATCTACTAGCGGGAGGGCGGACGAGCAGTACTTC. This gives the protein CASSGSTSGRADEQYF. The J gene is TRBJ2-7, the V gene TRBV9, with 13 bases lining up with TRBD2. The CDR3 sequence is 16 residues long. V shed 3 bases and J 5 bases; nucleotides not matched to a gene: 8. The germline V gene has CDR1 SGDLS and CDR2 YYNGEE.

This CDR3 reads CASSSLRDRAPYSLYEQYF. CDR3 in DNA: TGTGCCAGCAGCTCCCTCCGGGACAGGGCTCCCTATTCCCTTTACGAGCAGTACTTC. The chain combines TRBV7-3 with TRBJ2-7, with 9 bases aligning to TRBD1. The germline CDR1 and CDR2 sequences are SGHTA and FQGTGA. The CDR3 covers 19 residues. V shed 4 bases and J 4 bases; nucleotides not matched to a gene: 20. The variable domain in full, with the rest retrieved from reference TRBV7-3 and TRBJ2-7, is GAGVSQTPSNKVTEKGKYVELRCDPISGHTALYWYRQSLGQGPEFLIYFQGTGAADDSGLPNDRFFAVRPEGSVSTLKIQRTERGDSAVYLCASSSLRDRAPYSLYEQYFGPGTRLTVT.

This clonotype has a single count. This may stem from a read error, because a much larger clone lies one nucleotide away. The chain joins TRBV10-3 to TRBJ2-7; 7 bases line up with TRBD1. CDR1 and CDR2 from the germline V gene are ENHRY and SYGVKD. CDR3 size: 16 residues. DNA for the CDR3: TGTGCCATCAGTGAGTCCCCGACAGGGCTAGCCTACGAGCCGTACTTC. Amino acid sequence: CAISESPTGLAYEPYF.

The chain employs TRBV2 and TRBJ1-2, with 8 bases fitting TRBD1. The CDR3 runs 17 residues. With V trimmed by 2 bases and J by 7 bases, 15 bases remained unmatched. The germline gives CDR1 SNHLY, CDR2 FYNNEI. The DNA for the CDR3 is TGTGCCAGCAGTGAAATAGTCCGATTCAGGGGGCGGCCTGGCTACACCTTC. Its protein is CASSEIVRFRGRPGYTF.

There are a few counts of this clonotype. This chain connects TRBV6-1 to TRBJ2-2, with 14 bases identical to TRBD2. Germline V gives CDR1 MNHNS, CDR2 SASEGT. CDR3 length: 20 residues. After removal of 6 bases from V and 1 base from J, the junction contained 13 bases not matched to a gene. CDR3 region: CASRVLGLAGERGNTGELFF. Written as DNA, the CDR3 is TGTGCCAGCAGGGTCCTGGGACTAGCGGGAGAGAGAGGGAACACCGGGGAGCTGTTTTTT.

The chain links TRBV24-1 to TRBJ1-5; D is possibly TRBD1 (5 bases). The CDR3 consists of 14 residues. CDR1 and CDR2 (germline): KGHDR, SFDVKD. V lost 6 bases, J lost 4 bases, and 12 bases lay in between. CDR3 residues: CATSKVGENQPQHF. In DNA form, the CDR3 reads TGTGCCACCAGTAAAGTGGGGGAGAATCAGCCCCAGCATTTT.

The chain combines TRBV25-1 with TRBJ2-7; TRBD1 aligns across 10 bases. J was trimmed by 2 bases and V by 6 bases; bases with no gene match: 7. Germline-derived CDR1 and CDR2 are MGHDK and SYGVNS. The CDR3 is 15 amino acids. The CDR3 reads CASSSRGTGAYEQYF. The CDR3 bases are TGTGCCAGCAGCTCCCGCGGGACAGGGGCCTACGAGCAGTACTTC.

A remark on this clonotype: Given the absence of the conserved phenylalanine or tryptophan at the CDR3 end, a read error is likely. CDR3 in amino acids: CASSGAPASLYEQYL. The CDR3 DNA reads as TGTGCCAGCAGCGGTGCCCCAGCTAGCCTCTACGAGCAGTACCTC. The V call is TRBV9, the J call TRBJ2-7; perhaps TRBD2 as D (5 bases). There are 15 residues in the CDR3. Germline V gene lookup returns CDR1 SGDLS and CDR2 YYNGEE. V lost 3 bases and J 3 bases, leaving 16 bases between the germline ends.

The chain couples TRBV2 to TRBJ2-7; 9 bases fit TRBD1. Germline lookup yields CDR1 SNHLY and CDR2 FYNNEI. The junction had 5 bases not matched to a gene; V was cut back by 6 bases and J by 2 bases. This CDR3 is 14 amino acids long. The CDR3 region is CASRIGQGTYEQYF. The CDR3 nucleotides are TGTGCCAGCAGGATCGGACAGGGGACCTACGAGCAGTACTTC.

A single count supports this clonotype. The rearrangement links TRBV25-1 to TRBJ2-1; D is ambiguous. The germline V and J ends were trimmed by 5 bases and 0 bases, with 8 bases remaining between them. CDR1 and CDR2 from the germline V gene are MGHDK and SYGVNS. CDR3 length: 14 residues. The CDR3 DNA sequence: TGTGCCAGCAGTAGGATGAGCTCCTACAATGAGCAGTTCTTC. It yields the protein CASSRMSSYNEQFF.

This chain joins TRBV7-9 and TRBJ2-3; D perhaps matches TRBD2 (6 bases). Per germline, CDR1 SEHNR and CDR2 FQNEAQ (reference sequence). The CDR3 runs to 13 residues. V lost 4 bases and J lost 4, with 9 bases in between. The CDR3 reads CASSSGRPDTQYF. In DNA, the CDR3 is TGTGCCAGCAGCTCGGGGAGGCCAGATACGCAGTATTTT.

The chain joins TRBV7-6 to TRBJ1-1; D ambiguous. Trimming took 2 bases from V and 1 from J, leaving 11 bases between them. The CDR3 extends over 15 amino acids. Germline V gene data show CDR1 as SGHVS and CDR2 as FNYEAQ. The CDR3 bases are TGTGCCAGCAGCTTAATGGAGTGGGCGAACACTGAAGCTTTCTTT. This gives the protein CASSLMEWANTEAFF.

The chain uses TRBV29-1 and TRBJ2-4; 7 nucleotides match TRBD2. Germline loops: CDR1 SQVTM, CDR2 ANQGSEA. The ends lost 4 bases at V and 6 bases at J; junction bases unmatched: 9. CDR3 length: 14 amino acids. The DNA of the CDR3 is TGCAGCGTTGGCGGGAGTCAACCTGGAAACATTCAGTACTTC. This encodes CSVGGSQPGNIQYF.

This clonotype was detected many times. The rearrangement uses TRBV2 and TRBJ2-1; 8 bases are a match to TRBD1. Per the germline V gene, CDR1 is SNHLY and CDR2 is FYNNEI. This CDR3 contains 15 residues. The trim removed 4 bases at V and 7 bases at J, leaving 9 bases unmatched. CDR3 amino acids: CASSGGQGLWNEQFF. In DNA form, the CDR3 reads TGTGCCAGCAGTGGTGGACAGGGTCTGTGGAATGAGCAGTTCTTC.

The chain couples TRBV5-4 to TRBJ2-5; 13 bases line up with TRBD2. Germline CDR1 and CDR2: SGHNT and YYREEE (reference sequence). V shed 0 bases and J 5 bases; nucleotides not matched to a gene: 4. The CDR3 length is 16 residues. In DNA form, the CDR3 reads TGTGCCAGCAGCTTGGAGACGGGACTAGCGGGGGAGACCCAGTACTTC. Translating gives CASSLETGLAGETQYF.

V and J are TRBV25-1 and TRBJ1-6; no clear D gene. The V and J ends lost 4 bases and 8 bases respectively, with 18 bases between them. This CDR3 is 16 amino acids long. CDR1 is MGHDK and CDR2 is SYGVNS in the germline V gene. DNA for the CDR3: TGTGCCAGCAGTGCCAACACAGCGGGCGGCCATTCACCCCTCCACTTT. This gives the protein CASSANTAGGHSPLHF. Combining the CDR3 with reference TRBV25-1 and TRBJ1-6 gives the whole variable domain EADIYQTPRYLVIGTGKKITLECSQTMGHDKMYWYQQDPGMELHLIHYSYGVNSTEKGDLSSESTVSRIRTEHFPLTLESARPSHTSQYLCASSANTAGGHSPLHFGNGTRLTVT.

The chain combines TRBV29-1 with TRBJ2-3, with TRBD2 identical over 10 bases. Trimming removed 4 bases from V and 5 bases from J; junction bases left unmatched: 6. CDR3 length: 14 amino acids. Germline V gives CDR1 SQVTM, CDR2 ANQGSEA. The CDR3 protein is CSVAAGGPIDTQYF. The CDR3 DNA sequence: TGCAGCGTTGCAGCGGGGGGGCCTATAGATACGCAGTATTTT.